The 4 T cell receptor beta chains below come from one sample, sequenced in a study of blood T cell repertoires in COVID-19. Sequenced by immunoSEQ multiplex PCR; TCRdb stores in-frame clones only, minus some. Counted here are roughly 49,000 clones, over 90% occurring once; the ten biggest clones make up 9.7%. Sequenced input: peripheral blood. The receptors were gathered from a woman older than 75 with acute or convalescent COVID-19.

This clone was counted once. The CDR3 region is CASSLATLQGRGRNTIYF. The CDR3 DNA reads TGTGCCAGCAGCTTAGCCACCCTTCAAGGCAGGGGGAGAAACACCATATATTTT. The gene calls are TRBV7-9 and TRBJ1-3, with 7 bases that match TRBD1. The germline V gene has CDR1 SEHNR and CDR2 FQNEAQ (reference sequence). J was trimmed by 5 bases and V by 0 bases; bases with no gene match: 13. The CDR3 is 18 amino acids.

The chain uses TRBV5-1 and TRBJ2-2; 7 nucleotides line up with TRBD1. CDR1 and CDR2 (germline): SGHRS, YFSETQ. The CDR3 covers 13 residues. V gave up 7 bases and J gave up 4 bases; unmatched junction bases: 4. CDR3 DNA sequence: TGCGCCAGCCGGGACAGCCCCACCGGGGAGCTGTTTTTT. Amino acids: CASRDSPTGELFF.

The chain links TRBV5-5 to TRBJ1-6; 10 positions match TRBD1. After removal of 4 bases from V and 6 bases from J, the junction contained 4 bases not matched to a gene. Germline CDR1 reads SGHKS; CDR2 reads YYEKEE (reference sequence). The CDR3 has 15 residues. CDR3 protein: CASSARTGGNSPLHF. In nucleotides, the CDR3 is TGTGCCAGCAGCGCCCGGACAGGGGGTAATTCACCCCTCCACTTT.

The genes are TRBV30 and TRBJ1-3, with TRBD1 identical over 8 bases. CDR3 length: 13 residues. Germline-derived CDR1 and CDR2 are GTSNPN and SVGIG (reference sequence). J lost 2 bases, V lost 7 bases, and 4 bases had no gene match. CDR3 nucleotides: TGTGCCTCGAAGACAGGGGCTGGAAACACCATATATTTT. Its protein is CASKTGAGNTIYF.